A selection of T cell receptor beta chains follows, all from one sample in a study of early T cells in non-severe SARS-CoV-2 infection. TCRdb redid the calling of the 5' RACE reads with MiXCR, one entry per CDR3 protein. The table includes some 77,000 distinct CDR3 sequences, roughly 12% detected once. The sequencing sample was made of whole blood. The receptors here all came from an adult who was a healthcare worker with PCR-confirmed SARS-CoV-2 infection or an uninfected control (not recorded which). Each CDR3 is given with its conserved first and last residue. The D gene is left open where the match is weak. Part of the rows lack a size; the others show once, few, many or a class for expanded clones.

v_call,d_call,j_call,clone_size,cdr3_length,cdr3_nt,cdr3_aa
TRBV10-3,TRBD1,TRBJ1-5,NA,17,TGTGCCATCAGTGGTGGGGACAGACAAAATAGCAATCAGCCCCAGCATTTT,CAISGGDRQNSNQPQHF
TRBV19,NA,TRBJ2-3,many,13,TGTGCCAGTAGGGGAGACTGGTCAGATACGCAGTATTTT,CASRGDWSDTQYF
TRBV12-3/TRBV12-4,TRBD2,TRBJ2-3,few,16,TGTGCCAGCAGTTTAGTTGGGCGGGGGGTCACAGATACGCAGTATTTT,CASSLVGRGVTDTQYF
TRBV5-1,NA,TRBJ2-1,NA,15,TGCGCCAGCCGGACCTTAGGCCTTAACTACAATGAGCAGTTCTTC,CASRTLGLNYNEQFF
TRBV18,NA,TRBJ1-5,few,15,TGTGCCAGCTCACCGAGTGGTAAAGAGAATCAGCCCCAGCATTTT,CASSPSGKENQPQHF
TRBV11-2,TRBD1,TRBJ2-7,many,14,TGTGCCAGCAGCTTAAAGGACAGGTCCTACGAGCAGTACTTC,CASSLKDRSYEQYF
TRBV4-3,NA,TRBJ1-1,many,15,TGCGCCAGCAGCCAAGCCCCCCATTCGGACACTGAAGCTTTCTTT,CASSQAPHSDTEAFF
TRBV12-3/TRBV12-4,TRBD2,TRBJ2-1,once,14,TGTGCCAGCAGAAGAGCGGGAGTTCAGCATGAGCAGTTCTTC,CASRRAGVQHEQFF
TRBV27,TRBD2,TRBJ2-7,many,18,TGTGCCAGCAGTTTATCGAAGCGCCTAGCGGGGGGCTCCTACGAGCAGTACTTC,CASSLSKRLAGGSYEQYF
TRBV30,TRBD2,TRBJ2-1,NA,17,TGTGCCTGGAGTGATCTCCTACTAGCGGGAGAATACAATGAGCAGTTCTTC,CAWSDLLLAGEYNEQFF
TRBV7-9,NA,TRBJ2-3,many,11,TGTGCCAGCAGCCTCACAGATACGCAGTATTTT,CASSLTDTQYF
TRBV28,NA,TRBJ1-1,many,14,TGTGCCAGCAGACCGGACTGGACGAACACTGAAGCTTTCTTT,CASRPDWTNTEAFF
TRBV6-6,TRBD1,TRBJ1-6,NA,14,TGTGCCAGCAGTTACGCAGGGGGGAATTCACCCCTCCACTTT,CASSYAGGNSPLHF
TRBV6-5,NA,TRBJ2-1,many,15,TGTGCCAGCAGTCCGGCGGGAAGCTCCTACAATGAGCAGTTCTTC,CASSPAGSSYNEQFF
TRBV20-1,TRBD2,TRBJ2-5,NA,12,TGCAGTGCCCATAGCGGGAGTGAGACCCAGTACTTC,CSAHSGSETQYF
TRBV20-1,NA,TRBJ2-7,once,15,TGCAGTGCTACCCCCCATGGAGGGGGAGCCTACGAGCAGTACTTC,CSATPHGGGAYEQYF
TRBV11-2,NA,TRBJ2-5,many,15,TGTGCCAGCAGTCTGACCCGGGACGGAGGTGTGACCCAGTACTTC,CASSLTRDGGVTQYF